The rows below give T cell receptor beta chains drawn from one sample of a study of T cell changes during pregnancy in multiple sclerosis. Measured with immunoSEQ multiplex PCR; TCRdb has only the in-frame clones, and not every one. The repertoire holds around 110,000 clones, with about 90% as singletons. Source: peripheral blood, taken before pregnancy. Source of these receptors: a female donor with multiple sclerosis, enrolled in a pregnancy study. CDR3s include the opening cysteine and the closing phenylalanine or tryptophan. Each record gives: clone size, V gene, D gene, J gene, CDR3 protein, CDR3 DNA. The D gene is left open where the match is weak. A clone size is listed for some rows: how often the clone was seen (once, few, many), or a class if it is expanded.

clone_size: -
v_call: TRBV7-2
d_call: TRBD1
j_call: TRBJ1-3
cdr3_aa: CASSTRTGEFSGNTIYF
cdr3_nt: TGTGCCAGCAGCACCCGGACAGGGGAATTCTCTGGAAACACCATATATTTT

clone_size: -
v_call: TRBV18
d_call: TRBD1
j_call: TRBJ1-6
cdr3_aa: CASSPGQGYSPLHF
cdr3_nt: TGTGCCAGCTCACCGGGACAGGGGTATTCACCCCTCCACTTT

clone_size: once
v_call: TRBV9
d_call: TRBD2
j_call: TRBJ2-1
cdr3_aa: CAGSVVPSGRLNEQFF
cdr3_nt: TGTGCCGGCAGCGTAGTACCCAGCGGGAGATTGAATGAGCAGTTCTTC

clone_size: -
v_call: TRBV15
d_call: -
j_call: TRBJ1-1
cdr3_aa: CATSTPAGVTNTEAFF
cdr3_nt: TGTGCCACCAGCACCCCGGCGGGTGTTACGAACACTGAAGCTTTCTTT

clone_size: -
v_call: TRBV6-5
d_call: TRBD2
j_call: TRBJ2-3
cdr3_aa: CASNGGGSRNTQYF
cdr3_nt: TGTGCCAGCAACGGCGGGGGGTCGCGGAATACGCAGTATTTT

clone_size: once
v_call: TRBV11-2
d_call: TRBD1
j_call: TRBJ2-1
cdr3_aa: CASSWDRDNEQFF
cdr3_nt: TGTGCCAGCAGTTGGGACAGGGACAATGAGCAGTTCTTC

clone_size: -
v_call: TRBV13
d_call: -
j_call: TRBJ2-2
cdr3_aa: CASSLRSGTGELFF
cdr3_nt: TGTGCCAGCAGCCTCCGGTCTGGCACCGGGGAGCTGTTTTTT

clone_size: -
v_call: TRBV15
d_call: TRBD1
j_call: TRBJ1-4
cdr3_aa: CATSGRPSPQGANEKLFF
cdr3_nt: TGTGCCACCAGCGGAAGACCCTCTCCCCAGGGGGCTAATGAAAAACTGTTTTTT

clone_size: -
v_call: TRBV6-1
d_call: TRBD1
j_call: TRBJ1-5
cdr3_aa: CASRQGSNQPQHF
cdr3_nt: TGTGCCAGCAGACAGGGGAGCAATCAGCCCCAGCATTTT

clone_size: -
v_call: TRBV5-6
d_call: TRBD1
j_call: TRBJ2-5
cdr3_aa: CASSFRDRDVETQYF
cdr3_nt: TGTGCCAGCAGCTTCCGGGACAGGGACGTCGAGACCCAGTACTTC

clone_size: -
v_call: TRBV5-5
d_call: -
j_call: TRBJ1-4
cdr3_aa: CASSPGPSSGKLFF
cdr3_nt: TGTGCCAGCAGCCCCGGGCCGTCCTCGGGGAAACTGTTTTTT

clone_size: -
v_call: TRBV7-3
d_call: TRBD1
j_call: TRBJ2-1
cdr3_aa: CASSLRGQGALSSYNEQFF
cdr3_nt: TGTGCCAGCAGCCTCCGGGGACAGGGGGCTTTAAGCTCCTACAATGAGCAGTTCTTC

clone_size: -
v_call: TRBV6-5
d_call: -
j_call: TRBJ1-2
cdr3_aa: CASGLRGNYGYTF
cdr3_nt: TGTGCCAGCGGGCTTAGGGGTAACTATGGCTACACCTTC

clone_size: once
v_call: TRBV7-9
d_call: TRBD2
j_call: TRBJ2-1
cdr3_aa: CASSFKREGANEQFF
cdr3_nt: TGTGCCAGCAGCTTCAAGCGGGAGGGGGCGAATGAGCAGTTCTTC

clone_size: -
v_call: TRBV7-9
d_call: TRBD2
j_call: TRBJ2-1
cdr3_aa: CASSFFLLADNEQFF
cdr3_nt: TGTGCCAGCAGCTTTTTTCTCCTAGCGGACAATGAGCAGTTCTTC

clone_size: -
v_call: TRBV27
d_call: -
j_call: TRBJ2-7
cdr3_aa: CASSLWGTGPNYEQYF
cdr3_nt: TGTGCCAGCAGTTTATGGGGCACAGGGCCGAACTACGAGCAGTACTTC

clone_size: -
v_call: TRBV5-6
d_call: -
j_call: TRBJ1-3
cdr3_aa: CASSLAGARNTIYF
cdr3_nt: TGTGCCAGCAGCTTGGCAGGGGCGAGAAACACCATATATTTT

clone_size: -
v_call: TRBV7-8
d_call: TRBD1
j_call: TRBJ1-6
cdr3_aa: CASSLKQGAVSSPLHF
cdr3_nt: TGTGCCAGCAGCTTAAAACAGGGGGCGGTCAGTTCACCCCTCCACTTT

clone_size: -
v_call: TRBV6-4
d_call: TRBD1
j_call: TRBJ1-1
cdr3_aa: CASSQEQGAPAFF
cdr3_nt: TGTGCCAGCAGTCAAGAGCAGGGGGCGCCTGCTTTCTTT

clone_size: -
v_call: TRBV5-1
d_call: -
j_call: TRBJ1-1
cdr3_aa: CASSLDRGEMNTEAFF
cdr3_nt: TGCGCCAGCAGCTTGGACCGAGGAGAAATGAACACTGAAGCTTTCTTT